This T cell receptor (beta chain) appears in the sequencing data of a study of radiotherapy plus CTLA-4 blockade in lung cancer. V gave up 8 bases and J gave up 5 bases, with 18 bases separating them. Germline lookup yields CDR1 LNHDA and CDR2 SQIVND (reference sequence). The CDR3 covers 15 residues. TCRdb keeps only in-frame clones here, not all; method: immunoSEQ multiplex PCR. The repertoire holds around 70,000 clones, around four fifths seen once, with less than 5% in the top ten. This chain joins TRBV19 and TRBJ2-2; D is perhaps TRBD1 (5 bases). The material was peripheral blood, obtained from a patient treated with radiotherapy plus ipilimumab. The TCR was taken from a human donor with non-small cell lung cancer who had a partial response to radiotherapy plus ipilimumab. The CDR3 nucleotides read TGTGCCAGTCTTCCTGGCAGGGTTCGTACCGGGGAGCTGTTTTTT. Translating it yields CASLPGRVRTGELFF.